Presented here are 18 T cell receptor beta chains from one specimen sequenced in a study of regulatory T cells in long-lasting Graves disease. iRepertoire HTBI primers and Arm-PCR of CDR3 regions built TCR beta libraries. From the multiplex PCR reads, TCRdb called clonotypes with MiXCR, one entry per CDR3 protein. The data contain a few hundred thousand distinct CDR3 sequences, roughly a quarter of them singletons. The time point denotes: persistent/refractory GD, antithyroid drugs over 5 years with positive TRAb. With RNA extracted from PBMCs as input, the TCR library was made. Sequenced here: peripheral blood mononuclear cells (PBMCs), sampled when the disease was refractory, from a patient treated with antithyroid drugs. The receptors shown here come from a female donor with Graves disease.

In its sample, this clonotype was seen once. This rearrangement joins TRBV6-1 to TRBJ1-5, with 8 bases that match TRBD1. Per germline, CDR1 MNHNS and CDR2 SASEGT. The ends lost 6 bases at V and 0 bases at J; junction bases unmatched: 10. The CDR3 is made up of 17 amino acids. This CDR3 reads CASSRLTDRASNQPQHF. CDR3 nucleotide sequence: TGTGCCAGCAGCCGCCTCACGGACAGGGCTAGCAATCAGCCCCAGCATTTT.

This clonotype was seen at least ten times. J is TRBJ2-6 and V is TRBV5-1; 8 bases agree with TRBD1. Unmatched junction bases numbered 3, after V lost 4 bases and J lost 0 bases. Germline lookup yields CDR1 SGHRS and CDR2 YFSETQ. The CDR3 sequence is 16 residues long. CDR3 DNA sequence: TGCGCCAGCAGCAGGACAGGGAGCTCTGGGGCCAACGTCCTGACTTTC. Its translation is CASSRTGSSGANVLTF.

The V call is TRBV5-1, the J call TRBJ2-2, with no clear D. V was pared by 4 bases and J by 5 bases, with 12 bases between. This CDR3 is built from 14 residues. CDR1 SGHRS and CDR2 YFSETQ come from the germline V gene. As DNA, the CDR3 is TGCGCCAGCAGCCCCACAAGGGAAACCGGGGAGCTGTTTTTT. Encoded protein: CASSPTRETGELFF.

V usage is TRBV18 and J usage is TRBJ2-2; 10 positions match TRBD2. Trimming cost V 3 bases and J 5 bases; bases outside gene matches: 6. Germline V gene lookup returns CDR1 KGHSH and CDR2 LQKENI. CDR3 length equals 16 residues. CDR3 sequence: CASSPGTSADTGELFF. CDR3 DNA sequence: TGTGCCAGCTCACCGGGGACTAGCGCGGATACCGGGGAGCTGTTTTTT.

This clonotype was seen many times. The gene calls are TRBV3-1 and TRBJ1-2; weak D call: TRBD1 (6 bases). Germline V gene data show CDR1 as LGHDT and CDR2 as YNNKEL (reference sequence). The CDR3 is 14 residues long. Trimming cost V 3 bases and J 8 bases, with 16 bases left between them. The chain's CDR3 is CASSQGTTGRGYTF. In DNA form, the CDR3 reads TGTGCCAGCAGCCAGGGAACAACAGGGAGAGGCTACACCTTC.

The chain joins TRBV12-3 or TRBV12-4 to TRBJ2-1; D is perhaps TRBD2 (6 bases). V shed 3 bases and J shed 0 bases, with 9 bases lying between them. The CDR3 is 15 residues long. The CDR3 DNA is TGTGCCAGCAGTTTCGCGGGGAGCTCCTACAATGAGCAGTTCTTC. Protein: CASSFAGSSYNEQFF.

In its sample, this clonotype was seen a few times. The rearrangement links TRBV6-2 or TRBV6-3 to TRBJ2-7; D unclear. From germline, CDR1 is MNHEY and CDR2 SVGEGT. Trimming pared 2 bases from V and 2 bases from J, leaving 10 bases between. The CDR3 totals 14 residues. The CDR3 region is CASSYPLETYEQYF. CDR3 bases: TGTGCCAGCAGTTACCCTCTAGAAACCTACGAGCAGTACTTC.

In this sample, this clonotype turned up many times. The rearrangement links TRBV28 to TRBJ2-4; D not certain. Germline V gives CDR1 MDHEN, CDR2 SYDVKM. There are 16 residues in the CDR3. V shed 4 bases and J shed 0 bases, with 13 bases lying between them. For the CDR3, the DNA is TGTGCCAGCAGTTCTGGGCAAAAACTAGCCAAAAACATTCAGTACTTC. Its translation is CASSSGQKLAKNIQYF.

This clonotype has ten or more counts. This chain connects TRBV28 to TRBJ2-5; D is possibly TRBD2 (6 bases). V gave up 6 bases and J gave up 5 bases, with 16 bases separating them. Germline V CDR1 and CDR2: MDHEN, SYDVKM. The CDR3 spans 14 residues. CDR3 DNA: TGTGCCAGCAGGGAGGGTCGGGGTTTGGAGACCCAGTACTTC. Amino acid sequence: CASREGRGLETQYF. Full variable domain (remainder filled in from reference TRBV28 and TRBJ2-5): DVKVTQSSRYLVKRTGEKVFLECVQDMDHENMFWYRQDPGLGLRLIYFSYDVKMKEKGDIPEGYSVSREKKERFSLILESASTNQTSMYLCASREGRGLETQYFGPGTRLLVL.

The sample holds a few counts of this clonotype. The chain couples TRBV20-1 to TRBJ1-4; D uncertain. The length of the CDR3 is 17 residues. Trimming shortened V by 1 base and J by 5 bases, and 20 bases separated the two germline ends. The V gene's germline CDR1 is DFQATT and CDR2 SNEGSKA (reference sequence). CDR3 nucleotides: TGCAGTGCTAGAGCATGGGTTCTTGGCCGAAAGAATGAAAAACTGTTTTTT. Protein: CSARAWVLGRKNEKLFF.

J is TRBJ2-6 and V is TRBV24-1; 11 bases are shared with TRBD1. J was trimmed by 4 bases and V by 1 base; bases with no gene match: 8. In germline, CDR1 is KGHDR, CDR2 SFDVKD. This CDR3 region has 19 residues. DNA for the CDR3: TGTGCCACCAGTGATTTCCGTGGACAGGGGGCGTCCGGGGCCAACGTCCTGACTTTC. Its protein product is CATSDFRGQGASGANVLTF.

In this sample, this clonotype turned up a few times. The chain recombines TRBV19 with TRBJ1-5, with TRBD1 matching over 9 bases. From germline, CDR1 is LNHDA and CDR2 SQIVND (reference sequence). The CDR3 is 13 residues long. J gave up 2 bases and V 9 bases, and 2 bases lay outside the gene matches. CDR3 residues: CARRDRGNQPQHF. DNA for the CDR3: TGTGCCAGGAGGGACAGGGGCAATCAGCCCCAGCATTTT. The full variable domain, with the rest looked up from reference TRBV19 and TRBJ1-5, is DGGITQSPKYLFRKEGQNVTLSCEQNLNHDAMYWYRQDPGQGLRLIYYSQIVNDFQKGDIAEGYSVSREKKESFPLTVTSAQKNPTAFYLCARRDRGNQPQHFGDGTRLSIL.

The sample holds many counts of this clonotype. The chain is built from TRBV2 and TRBJ2-7, with D perhaps given as TRBD1 or TRBD2 (5 bases each). V shed 6 bases and J shed 4 bases, with 10 bases lying between them. The CDR3 runs to 12 residues. Germline CDR1 is SNHLY and CDR2 is FYNNEI. The chain's CDR3 is CASSRDGYEQYF. CDR3 nucleotides: TGTGCCAGCAGCCGGGACGGATACGAGCAGTACTTC.

In this sample, this clonotype turned up a few times. The chain combines TRBV7-2 with TRBJ1-3, with unresolved D. V was trimmed by 5 bases and J by 0 bases, leaving 14 bases between them. Germline CDR1 is SGHTA and CDR2 is FQGNSA. CDR3 length: 16 amino acids. The CDR3 sequence: CASSPPTATSGNTIYF. CDR3 coding DNA: TGTGCCAGCAGCCCGCCAACAGCTACCTCTGGAAACACCATATATTTT.

The sample holds a few counts of this clonotype. This chain connects TRBV19 to TRBJ2-2; TRBD1 matches 8 bases. CDR1 is LNHDA and CDR2 is SQIVND in the germline V gene (reference sequence). The ends lost 5 bases at V and 2 bases at J; junction bases unmatched: 4. This CDR3 has 15 amino acids. The CDR3 here is CASSPDRANTGELFF. In DNA form, the CDR3 reads TGTGCCAGTAGTCCGGACAGGGCTAACACCGGGGAGCTGTTTTTT.

This clonotype occurred a few times. This chain connects TRBV15 to TRBJ2-5, with TRBD2 identical over 15 bases. Germline V gene lookup returns CDR1 LNHNV and CDR2 YYDKDF (reference sequence). The CDR3 runs to 19 residues. V lost 0 bases and J lost 1; bases outside the gene matches: 6. In nucleotides, the CDR3 is TGTGCCACCAGCAGAGACCCGGGACTAGCGGGAGGTCTCCAAGAGACCCAGTACTTC. This gives the protein CATSRDPGLAGGLQETQYF.

A few counts support this clonotype. The rearrangement joins TRBV19 to TRBJ2-2, with a tentative D call TRBD1 (6 bases). Trimming removed 1 base at V and 0 bases at J, with 9 bases between. Germline V CDR1 and CDR2: LNHDA, SQIVND (reference sequence). This CDR3 is 16 amino acids long. Here the CDR3 reads CASSIVPGANTGELFF. In nucleotides, the CDR3 is TGTGCCAGTAGTATAGTCCCAGGGGCGAACACCGGGGAGCTGTTTTTT. The complete variable domain, with remaining parts taken from reference TRBV19 and TRBJ2-2, reads DGGITQSPKYLFRKEGQNVTLSCEQNLNHDAMYWYRQDPGQGLRLIYYSQIVNDFQKGDIAEGYSVSREKKESFPLTVTSAQKNPTAFYLCASSIVPGANTGELFFGEGSRLTVL.

This clonotype was counted a few times. This chain joins TRBV3-1 and TRBJ1-1, with D possibly being TRBD1 (6 bases). CDR3 length: 14 amino acids. V dropped 0 bases and J dropped 5 bases, with 10 bases sitting between them. Germline lookup yields CDR1 LGHDT and CDR2 YNNKEL (reference sequence). As DNA, the CDR3 is TGTGCCAGCAGCCAAGACAGGGGAAGAACTGAAGCTTTCTTT. It yields the protein CASSQDRGRTEAFF. Based on the CDR3 plus reference TRBV3-1 and TRBJ1-1, the full variable domain is DTAVSQTPKYLVTQMGNDKSIKCEQNLGHDTMYWYKQDSKKFLKIMFSYNNKELIINETVPNRFSPKSPDKAHLNLHINSLELGDSAVYFCASSQDRGRTEAFFGQGTRLTVV.